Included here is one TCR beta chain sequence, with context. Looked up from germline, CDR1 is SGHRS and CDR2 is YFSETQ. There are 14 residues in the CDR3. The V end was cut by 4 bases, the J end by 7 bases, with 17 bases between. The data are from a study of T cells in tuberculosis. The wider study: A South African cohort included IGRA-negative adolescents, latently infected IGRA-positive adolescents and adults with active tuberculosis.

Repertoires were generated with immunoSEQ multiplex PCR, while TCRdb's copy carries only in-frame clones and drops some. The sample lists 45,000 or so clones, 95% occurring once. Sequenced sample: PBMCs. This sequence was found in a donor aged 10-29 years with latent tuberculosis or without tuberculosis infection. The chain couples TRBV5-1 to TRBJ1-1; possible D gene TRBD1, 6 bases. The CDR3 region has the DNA TGCGCCAGCAGCCCCGGTCAGGGGACGATTGAAGCTTTCTTT. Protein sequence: CASSPGQGTIEAFF.